These 7 T cell receptor beta chains share one sample of origin, sequenced in a study of T-cell reconstitution after alpha-beta-depleted transplantation in children. TCRbeta library preparation incorporated unique molecular identifiers. TCRdb itself ran the PCR reads through MiXCR, one entry per CDR3 protein. The sample comprises more than 500,000 distinct CDR3 sequences, about an eighth of which are singletons, and 11% to 15% rests with the top ten. The sequences come from PBMCs, mostly from graft donor cells, collected 180 days after TCRalphabeta/CD19-depleted stem cell transplant. The receptors stem from a female patient aged 2-9 years who had a stem cell transplant for aplastic anemia, so the T cells may come from the graft donor.

This clonotype was counted a few times. The chain links TRBV27 to TRBJ2-1; D is undetermined. The CDR3 sequence is 13 residues long. The V gene lost 2 bases and the J gene lost 5 bases, with 7 bases spanning the gap. Germline V gene sequence: CDR1 MNHEY, CDR2 SMNVEV (reference sequence). The CDR3 DNA sequence: TGTGCCAGCAGTTTAAGTGCCCACAATGAGCAGTTCTTC. Translated: CASSLSAHNEQFF.

Remarks on this clonotype: Mismatch with germline at one junction end may stem from a read error. CDR3 protein: CASSLTAYSDQPQHF. CDR3 in DNA: TGCGCCAGCAGCTTGACAGCATATAGCGATCAGCCCCAGCATTTT. The V and J genes are TRBV5-1 and TRBJ1-5; D not resolved. The CDR3 is 15 amino acids. Germline assignment: CDR1 SGHRS and CDR2 YFSETQ.

The sample holds many counts of this clonotype. The chain carries TRBV12-3 or TRBV12-4 and TRBJ1-1; perhaps TRBD1 as D (6 bases). The CDR3 extends over 14 amino acids. The V and J ends lost 2 bases and 5 bases respectively, with 12 bases between them. CDR3 amino acids: CASSLSTGRTEAFF. CDR3 in DNA: TGTGCCAGCAGTTTAAGCACAGGGAGGACTGAAGCTTTCTTT.

Only a few counts were recorded for this clonotype. The chain employs TRBV7-2 and TRBJ2-7; unclear D gene. Germline V gene sequence: CDR1 SGHTA, CDR2 FQGNSA. The CDR3 consists of 15 residues. Trimming pared 5 bases from V and 7 bases from J, leaving 21 bases between. The CDR3 DNA sequence: TGTGCCAGCAGCGTCATGGTTACACCGCCTCAGGAGCAGTACGTC. This encodes CASSVMVTPPQEQYV.

This clonotype has just a few counts. The rearrangement joins TRBV20-1 to TRBJ1-5; D might be TRBD1 (6 bases). The germline V and J ends were trimmed by 4 bases and 3 bases, with 10 bases remaining between them. The CDR3 consists of 13 residues. Germline V gene lookup returns CDR1 DFQATT and CDR2 SNEGSKA (reference sequence). The CDR3 DNA reads as TGCAGTGCTAACACAGGGCACAATCAGCCCCAGCATTTT. Amino acid sequence: CSANTGHNQPQHF.

V and J are TRBV12-3 or TRBV12-4 and TRBJ1-6, with 9 bases matching TRBD1. This CDR3 region has 17 residues. J lost 0 bases, V lost 6 bases, and 6 bases had no gene match. CDR3 in DNA: TGTGCCAGCAGGTTCGGGACAGGGAGCTCCTATAATTCACCCCTCCACTTT. Translation: CASRFGTGSSYNSPLHF.

This clonotype appeared a few times. The chain is built from TRBV24-1 and TRBJ2-1, with unresolved D. Trimming removed 7 bases from V and 6 bases from J, with 6 bases in between. The V gene's germline CDR1 is KGHDR and CDR2 SFDVKD. This CDR3 region has 11 residues. The CDR3 DNA sequence: TGTGCCACCAGCCCGGGCAATGAGCAGTTCTTC. This sequence encodes CATSPGNEQFF.